Listed below are T cell receptor beta chains from one sample, sequenced in a study of cytomegalovirus exposure and HLA in healthy donors. The protocol was immunoSEQ multiplex PCR, while the TCRdb copy is restricted to in-frame clones and leaves out a portion. The table includes over 150,000 clones, around 88% detected once. The material sequenced was PBMCs. The receptors shown here come from a woman younger than 35 in good health and CMV-seronegative. Each CDR3 is given with its conserved first and last residue. D genes are given only for firm matches. Size values are once, few and many counts, or a class for expanded clones, and some rows have none.

j_call | d_call | clone_size | v_call | cdr3_aa | cdr3_nt
TRBJ2-1 | - | - | TRBV27 | CASNLFRTGYNEQFF | TGTGCCAGCAACCTCTTTCGGACGGGGTACAATGAGCAGTTCTTC
TRBJ2-7 | - | - | TRBV4-1 | CASSQDRFGTVTYEQYF | TGCGCCAGCAGCCAAGATAGGTTCGGAACAGTTACCTACGAGCAGTACTTC
TRBJ1-2 | - | - | TRBV27 | CASRLTQASISYTF | TGTGCCAGCAGGCTCACCCAGGCCTCTATTAGCTACACCTTC
TRBJ2-7 | TRBD1 | once | TRBV7-9 | CASTLDRGEQYF | TGTGCCAGCACGCTCGACAGGGGGGAGCAGTACTTC
TRBJ2-1 | TRBD1 | - | TRBV18 | CASSPPRTGVGNEQFF | TGTGCCAGCTCACCACCGAGGACAGGGGTTGGGAATGAGCAGTTCTTC
TRBJ1-5 | - | - | TRBV4-3 | CASSQDHNQPQHF | TGCGCCAGCAGCCAAGATCACAATCAGCCCCAGCATTTT
TRBJ2-1 | TRBD2 | - | TRBV7-8 | CASSLKLSGMRRNNEQFF | TGTGCCAGCAGCTTAAAGTTGAGCGGGATGCGAAGGAACAATGAGCAGTTCTTC
TRBJ1-5 | - | - | TRBV30 | CAWSVQGDQPQHF | TGTGCCTGGAGTGTACAAGGGGATCAGCCCCAGCATTTT
TRBJ2-3 | TRBD2 | - | TRBV19 | CASNIQLAGGGDTQYF | TGTGCCAGTAATATCCAACTAGCGGGAGGGGGAGATACGCAGTATTTT
TRBJ2-2 | - | - | TRBV30 | CACTPGQILTGELFF | TGTGCCTGTACCCCAGGACAGATCCTTACCGGGGAGCTGTTTTTT
TRBJ1-6 | - | - | TRBV7-3 | CASSLSPSDLLHF | TGTGCCAGCAGCTTATCGCCCTCAGATTTGCTCCACTTT
TRBJ1-1 | TRBD1 | once | TRBV9 | CASSPGQGKAEAFF | TGTGCCAGCAGCCCAGGACAGGGGAAGGCTGAAGCTTTCTTT
TRBJ1-1 | TRBD1 | once | TRBV5-6 | CASSLGGGGQAFF | TGTGCCAGCAGCTTGGGCGGAGGGGGCCAGGCTTTCTTT
TRBJ1-2 | - | - | TRBV4-3 | CASSQDPTGNYGYTF | TGCGCCAGCAGCCAAGATCCAACGGGGAACTATGGCTACACCTTC
TRBJ1-2 | TRBD1 | - | TRBV28 | CASSLGGTGGKNGYTF | TGTGCCAGCAGTTTAGGAGGGACAGGGGGGAAGAATGGCTACACCTTC
TRBJ2-7 | TRBD1 | once | TRBV5-1 | CASSPAGQGIHEQYF | TGCGCCAGCAGCCCGGCGGGACAGGGGATCCACGAGCAGTACTTC
TRBJ1-2 | TRBD1 | - | TRBV2 | CASSVTGGYGYTF | TGTGCCAGCAGCGTCACAGGGGGCTATGGCTACACCTTC
TRBJ2-7 | TRBD2 | - | TRBV9 | CASSPIWTSATYEQYF | TGTGCCAGCAGCCCTATTTGGACTAGCGCTACCTACGAGCAGTACTTC
TRBJ2-2 | - | once | TRBV6-1 | CASSGSYRTGELFF | TGTGCCAGCAGTGGCTCCTACCGGACCGGGGAGCTGTTTTTT
TRBJ2-5 | TRBD2 | - | TRBV5-4 | CASSLGVAGGQETQYF | TGTGCCAGCAGCTTGGGAGTAGCGGGGGGGCAAGAGACCCAGTACTTC
TRBJ2-7 | TRBD1 | - | TRBV9 | CASSLGTGYEQYF | TGTGCCAGCAGCCTCGGGACAGGCTACGAGCAGTACTTC
TRBJ1-6 | TRBD1 | once | TRBV25-1 | CASSEGTGSYNSPLHF | TGTGCCAGCAGTGAAGGGACAGGCTCCTATAATTCACCCCTCCACTTT
TRBJ1-1 | - | - | TRBV28 | CASSLLNTEAFF | TGTGCCAGCAGTTTATTAAACACTGAAGCTTTCTTT
TRBJ2-7 | TRBD1 | once | TRBV6-1 | CASSEWAGGMTYEQYF | TGTGCCAGCAGTGAATGGGCAGGGGGCATGACCTACGAGCAGTACTTC
TRBJ2-5 | - | - | TRBV6-5 | CASSYEQAGTQYF | TGTGCCAGCAGTTACGAACAGGCCGGGACCCAGTACTTC
TRBJ1-2 | - | - | TRBV30 | CAWSVLLHSRSNYGYTF | TGTGCCTGGAGTGTACTCCTACACAGCCGTTCTAACTATGGCTACACCTTC
TRBJ2-7 | - | - | TRBV18 | CASSPSLGRYEQYF | TGTGCCAGCTCGCCCAGCTTGGGGAGGTACGAGCAGTACTTC
TRBJ2-3 | - | - | TRBV11-3 | CASSLAPSDDTQYF | TGTGCCAGCAGCTTAGCCCCCAGCGATGATACGCAGTATTTT
TRBJ1-2 | TRBD1 | - | TRBV5-6 | CASSSPGTGDYGYTF | TGTGCCAGCAGCTCCCCCGGGACAGGGGACTATGGCTACACCTTC
TRBJ2-7 | TRBD1 | medium-sized | TRBV19 | CASSNAGTGGYEQYF | TGTGCCAGTAGTAACGCCGGGACAGGGGGCTACGAGCAGTACTTC
TRBJ2-3 | TRBD2 | - | TRBV5-1 | CASSFLAGAVPSTDTQYF | TGCGCCAGCAGCTTCTTAGCGGGGGCAGTACCCAGCACAGATACGCAGTATTTT
TRBJ1-1 | - | - | TRBV19 | CASRGGVNTEAFF | TGTGCCAGTAGAGGGGGAGTGAACACTGAAGCTTTCTTT
TRBJ2-7 | TRBD1 | - | TRBV5-4 | CAFKEDRGQYEQYF | TGTGCCTTTAAGGAGGACAGGGGCCAGTACGAGCAGTACTTC
TRBJ2-3 | TRBD1 | - | TRBV4-1 | CASSQPRSTGQEADTQYF | TGCGCCAGCAGCCAACCAAGGTCGACAGGGCAAGAGGCAGATACGCAGTATTTT
TRBJ2-7 | TRBD1 | - | TRBV4-1 | CASSQYYGTGTFYEQYF | TGCGCCAGCAGCCAATACTACGGGACAGGAACATTTTACGAGCAGTACTTC
TRBJ1-1 | - | - | TRBV5-1 | CASSLFSGNTEAFF | TGCGCCAGCAGCTTGTTCTCAGGGAACACTGAAGCTTTCTTT
TRBJ2-1 | TRBD2 | - | TRBV9 | CASSASGGYNEQFF | TGTGCCAGCAGCGCTAGCGGGGGATACAATGAGCAGTTCTTC
TRBJ2-6 | - | few | TRBV7-2 | CASAAGAGANVLTF | TGTGCCAGCGCCGCAGGGGCTGGGGCCAACGTCCTGACTTTC
TRBJ2-7 | - | - | TRBV5-6 | CASSSGHYTSSSYEQYF | TGTGCCAGCAGCTCGGGACATTATACCTCCAGCTCCTACGAGCAGTACTTC
TRBJ2-1 | - | - | TRBV15 | CATSSPTVNEQFF | TGTGCCACCAGCAGCCCGACAGTCAATGAGCAGTTCTTC
TRBJ2-4 | TRBD2 | - | TRBV5-4 | CASRRKTSEDIQYF | TGTGCCAGCAGACGGAAGACTAGCGAGGACATTCAGTACTTC
TRBJ2-3 | - | - | TRBV9 | CASTKDPGSVTDTQYF | TGTGCCAGCACCAAAGATCCGGGGTCCGTAACAGATACGCAGTATTTT
TRBJ1-2 | - | - | TRBV18 | CASSPLQGEPNYGYTF | TGTGCCAGCTCCCCCCTACAGGGCGAACCTAACTATGGCTACACCTTC
TRBJ2-1 | - | - | TRBV27 | CASSQGPARSYNEQFF | TGTGCCAGCAGTCAGGGCCCCGCTCGCTCCTACAATGAGCAGTTCTTC
TRBJ1-2 | - | - | TRBV7-9 | CASSSIGGQGLGYGYTF | TGTGCCAGCAGCTCGATCGGGGGTCAAGGCCTGGGCTATGGCTACACCTTC
TRBJ2-4 | - | - | TRBV7-2 | CASSLVKGEAGRKNIQYF | TGTGCCAGCAGCTTAGTAAAAGGGGAGGCGGGACGTAAAAACATTCAGTACTTC
TRBJ2-6 | - | - | TRBV15 | CATSSGQPGANVLTF | TGTGCCACCAGCAGCGGACAGCCTGGGGCCAACGTCCTGACTTTC
TRBJ1-1 | - | - | TRBV10-3 | CATTPTQGEAFF | TGTGCCACCACCCCAACTCAGGGCGAAGCTTTCTTT
TRBJ1-6 | - | - | TRBV19 | CASRTENSPLHF | TGTGCCAGTCGGACAGAGAATTCACCCCTCCACTTT
TRBJ2-7 | - | once | TRBV4-3 | CASSHSAGLSYEQYF | TGCGCCAGCAGCCATTCGGCGGGCCTCTCCTACGAGCAGTACTTC
TRBJ1-6 | - | - | TRBV14 | CASSQERGSPLHF | TGTGCCAGCAGCCAAGAGCGGGGTTCACCCCTCCACTTT
TRBJ2-1 | - | - | TRBV10-3 | CAISDLGDEQFF | TGTGCCATCAGTGATTTAGGGGATGAGCAGTTCTTC